These 25 T cell receptor beta chains were all obtained from the same sample, sequenced in a study of shared clonotypes between healthy human individuals. TCRdb's table, derived via immunoSEQ multiplex PCR, lists solely in-frame clones and lacks some. The sample lists under 1 million clones, 96% occurring once. In the naive CD8 group, cells lacked CD45RO and were positively selected for CCR7, so terminally differentiated effector memory CD45RA+ cells were left out. The sequencing input was naive CD8+ T cells sorted from blood. The receptors originated from a young man in good health.

CDR3 loop: CASSSYSGRTDTQYF. The CDR3 region has the DNA TGTGCCAGCAGTTCCTATAGCGGGAGGACAGATACGCAGTATTTT. V and J are TRBV27 and TRBJ2-3; TRBD2 agrees at 10 bases. This CDR3 spans 15 amino acids. The ends lost 4 bases at V and 3 bases at J; junction bases unmatched: 4. The V gene's germline CDR1 is MNHEY and CDR2 SMNVEV (reference sequence).

This clone was seen a single time. CDR3 protein: CATGTYNEQFF. CDR3 in DNA: TGTGCCACCGGGACATACAATGAGCAGTTCTTC. The chain recombines TRBV9 with TRBJ2-1; D is perhaps TRBD1 (6 bases). CDR1 is SGDLS, CDR2 YYNGEE, per germline. This CDR3 contains 11 residues. V was shortened by 9 bases and J by 4 bases, with 8 bases between the two germline ends. Full variable domain (remainder filled in from reference TRBV9 and TRBJ2-1): DSGVTQTPKHLITATGQRVTLRCSPRSGDLSVYWYQQSLDQGLQFLIQYYNGEERAKGNILERFSAQQFPDLHSELNLSSLELGDSALYFCATGTYNEQFFGPGTRLTVL.

The V and J genes are TRBV18 and TRBJ2-3; possibly TRBD1 or TRBD2 for D (5 bases each). Germline V gene sequence: CDR1 KGHSH, CDR2 LQKENI. The CDR3 totals 16 residues. Trimming left V 5 bases short and J 0 bases short, with 15 bases between. The CDR3, as DNA: TGTGCCAGCTCAAGCTCAGGGTGGGGGAGCACAGATACGCAGTATTTT. Its translation is CASSSSGWGSTDTQYF.

The rearrangement links TRBV6-5 to TRBJ1-5; the D is unclear. Germline V CDR1 and CDR2: MNHEY, SVGAGI. Trimming left V 0 bases short and J 8 bases short, with 11 bases between. This CDR3 contains 14 residues. The CDR3 sequence is CASSYSGDGKPQHF. CDR3 in DNA: TGTGCCAGCAGTTACTCGGGAGACGGAAAGCCCCAGCATTTT.

The J gene is TRBJ2-7, the V gene TRBV29-1; 7 bases are shared with TRBD2. The CDR3 is made up of 13 amino acids. J gave up 5 bases and V 3 bases, and 7 bases lay outside the gene matches. CDR1 is SQVTM and CDR2 is ANQGSEA in the germline V gene. The CDR3 DNA reads TGCAGCGTTGATGCAGCGGGATTTGACGAGCAGTACTTC. It specifies CSVDAAGFDEQYF.

The chain has TRBV5-1 and TRBJ2-5, with 11 nucleotides matching TRBD2. This CDR3 is 16 amino acids long. V shed 4 bases and J 3 bases; nucleotides not matched to a gene: 8. Germline V gene sequence: CDR1 SGHRS, CDR2 YFSETQ. In nucleotides, the CDR3 is TGCGCCAGCAGCCCCGTAATTAGCGGGAGGGAAGAGACCCAGTACTTC. This translates into CASSPVISGREETQYF.

The chain carries TRBV10-3 and TRBJ2-3; D is undetermined. This CDR3 has 15 residues. Germline assignment: CDR1 ENHRY and CDR2 SYGVKD. The V and J ends lost 3 bases and 5 bases respectively, with 15 bases between them. The CDR3 sequence is CAISESAGAQDTQYF. CDR3 nucleotide sequence: TGTGCCATCAGTGAATCGGCAGGAGCACAAGATACGCAGTATTTT.

The chain recombines TRBV9 with TRBJ2-1; 7 bases agree with TRBD1. Per the germline V gene, CDR1 is SGDLS and CDR2 is YYNGEE. The CDR3 sequence is 16 residues long. With V trimmed by 1 base and J by 8 bases, 12 bases remained unmatched. CDR3 coding DNA: TGTGCCAGCAGCGTACGGGAAGGGGGACAGCGCCATGAGCAGTTCTTC. This encodes CASSVREGGQRHEQFF.

This clone was detected only once. The chain has TRBV7-9 and TRBJ2-3; 7 bases align to TRBD1. Germline CDR1 SEHNR, CDR2 FQNEAQ (reference sequence). The CDR3 sequence is 15 residues long. Trimming at V came to 5 bases and at J to 6 bases, leaving 11 bases not matched to a gene. The CDR3 DNA reads as TGTGCCAGCAGCCCGACAGGGATGGTGGGCGATACGCAGTATTTT. Protein product: CASSPTGMVGDTQYF. The full variable domain, with the rest looked up from reference TRBV7-9 and TRBJ2-3, is DTGVSQNPRHKITKRGQNVTFRCDPISEHNRLYWYRQTLGQGPEFLTYFQNEAQLEKSRLLSDRFSAERPKGSFSTLEIQRTEQGDSAMYLCASSPTGMVGDTQYFGPGTRLTVL.

The genes are TRBV18 and TRBJ2-3; D uncertain. The CDR3 totals 14 residues. Germline CDR1 and CDR2: KGHSH and LQKENI. Trimming removed 3 bases at V and 3 bases at J, with 10 bases between. The CDR3 DNA follows: TGTGCCAGCTCACCGGTCTTCGGAACAGATACGCAGTATTTT. It translates to CASSPVFGTDTQYF. Based on the CDR3 plus reference TRBV18 and TRBJ2-3, the full variable domain is NAGVMQNPRHLVRRRGQEARLRCSPMKGHSHVYWYRQLPEEGLKFMVYLQKENIIDESGMPKERFSAEFPKEGPSILRIQQVVRGDSAAYFCASSPVFGTDTQYFGPGTRLTVL.

The chain recombines TRBV7-9 with TRBJ1-1; 8 bases map to TRBD1. This CDR3 comprises 15 residues. With 5 bases clipped from V and 2 bases from J, the junction kept 7 bases outside the gene matches. The germline CDR1 and CDR2 sequences are SEHNR and FQNEAQ (reference sequence). CDR3 nucleotide sequence: TGTGCCAGCAGCCCGAGACAGGGGCAAAACACTGAAGCTTTCTTT. Protein: CASSPRQGQNTEAFF.

The chain couples TRBV11-2 to TRBJ2-7, with a tentative D call TRBD2 (5 bases). Trimming left V 4 bases short and J 2 bases short, with 9 bases between. Germline V gene sequence: CDR1 SGHAT, CDR2 FQNNGV. CDR3 length equals 13 residues. The CDR3 nucleotides read TGTGCCAGCAGCTCCGAGGGCACCTACGAGCAGTACTTC. This codes for CASSSEGTYEQYF.

The chain has TRBV29-1 and TRBJ2-7; D is unclear. Per the germline V gene, CDR1 is SQVTM and CDR2 is ANQGSEA. This CDR3 has 12 residues. The V end was cut by 4 bases, the J end by 7 bases, with 14 bases between. The CDR3, as DNA: TGCAGCGTTGGGGCTTTGGGGATGGAGCAGTACTTC. This gives the protein CSVGALGMEQYF.

V and J are TRBV11-2 and TRBJ2-4, with TRBD1 as a possible D gene (6 bases). Trimming removed 1 base from V and 4 bases from J, with 14 bases in between. The germline V gene encodes CDR1 SGHAT and CDR2 FQNNGV. The CDR3 runs 16 residues. The CDR3 sequence: CASSLVFDRRKNIQYF. CDR3 nucleotide sequence: TGTGCCAGCAGCTTAGTCTTCGACAGGAGGAAAAACATTCAGTACTTC.

The genes are TRBV7-6 and TRBJ2-6, with D possibly TRBD1 on 7 matching bases. The V gene lost 5 bases and the J gene lost 1 base, with 18 bases spanning the gap. Germline V gene data show CDR1 as SGHVS and CDR2 as FNYEAQ. The CDR3 is 18 amino acids. CDR3 coding DNA: TGTGCCAGCAGCCTCTCCGGGGGACAGATATCTGGGGCCAACGTCCTGACTTTC. This gives the protein CASSLSGGQISGANVLTF.

This clone has only one observation. The chain combines TRBV7-2 with TRBJ1-4, with 7 positions matching TRBD1. V lost 5 bases to trimming and J lost 8 bases; unmatched junction nucleotides: 8. Germline V gene data show CDR1 as SGHTA and CDR2 as FQGNSA. The CDR3 is 14 amino acids. The CDR3 reads CASSPFTGDEKLFF. The CDR3 bases are TGTGCCAGCAGCCCTTTCACAGGGGACGAAAAACTGTTTTTT. The entire variable domain, with the rest obtained from reference TRBV7-2 and TRBJ1-4, is as follows: GAGVSQSPSNKVTEKGKDVELRCDPISGHTALYWYRQSLGQGLEFLIYFQGNSAPDKSGLPSDRFSAERTGGSVSTLTIQRTQQEDSAVYLCASSPFTGDEKLFFGSGTQLSVL.

The chain recombines TRBV6-1 with TRBJ2-1; D might be TRBD2 (6 bases). Germline V lookup: CDR1 MNHNS, CDR2 SASEGT. V shed 8 bases and J shed 0 bases, with 14 bases lying between them. CDR3 length: 15 amino acids. As DNA, the CDR3 is TGTGCCAGCCGGTTTGGAGGGAGCTCCTACAATGAGCAGTTCTTC. Residues: CASRFGGSSYNEQFF.

The chain is built from TRBV18 and TRBJ1-2; possibly TRBD1 for D (5 bases). This CDR3 comprises 14 residues. Per germline, CDR1 KGHSH and CDR2 LQKENI. V gave up 2 bases and J gave up 4 bases, with 11 bases separating them. CDR3 nucleotide sequence: TGTGCCAGCTCACCAGAGAATGGGGCCTATGGCTACACCTTC. Its translation is CASSPENGAYGYTF.

The rearrangement links TRBV18 to TRBJ2-5; TRBD1 is a possible D gene (6 bases). Trimming cost V 8 bases and J 2 bases, with 12 bases left between them. This CDR3 region has 13 residues. The germline gives CDR1 KGHSH, CDR2 LQKENI. This CDR3 reads CASREGGQETQYF. Here the CDR3 DNA reads TGTGCCAGCCGTGAAGGGGGTCAAGAGACCCAGTACTTC.

The chain uses TRBV5-4 and TRBJ2-3; perhaps TRBD2 as D (5 bases). This CDR3 contains 14 residues. Per germline, CDR1 SGHNT and CDR2 YYREEE (reference sequence). The ends were cut back, 0 bases at V and 5 bases at J, with 10 bases in the middle. The CDR3 region is CASSLGGIVDTQYF. CDR3 coding DNA: TGTGCCAGCAGCTTGGGAGGGATTGTAGATACGCAGTATTTT.

CDR3 residues: CASSLREAYEQYF. The CDR3 DNA is TGTGCCAGCAGTTTAAGAGAAGCCTACGAGCAGTACTTC. The chain has TRBV28 and TRBJ2-7; D unresolved. V was clipped by 2 bases and J by 2 bases, with 7 bases between them. CDR1 is MDHEN and CDR2 is SYDVKM in the germline V gene. CDR3 length: 13 residues.

The count of this clone is one. V gene TRBV2 combines with J gene TRBJ2-1, with 7 bases fitting TRBD1. With V trimmed by 6 bases and J by 7 bases, 9 bases remained unmatched. This CDR3 comprises 14 residues. Germline V gene sequence: CDR1 SNHLY, CDR2 FYNNEI. As DNA, the CDR3 is TGTGCCAGCAGCGGCAGGGGGTTTTTAAATGAGCAGTTCTTC. Translating gives CASSGRGFLNEQFF.

In DNA, the CDR3 is TGTGCCAGCAGCGGATTCCTAGCGGGATCCTACAATGAGCAGTTCTTC. Residues: CASSGFLAGSYNEQFF. The chain employs TRBV7-2 and TRBJ2-1; TRBD2 agrees at 9 bases. Germline V gene sequence: CDR1 SGHTA, CDR2 FQGNSA. J gave up 1 base and V 5 bases, and 6 bases lay outside the gene matches. The CDR3 totals 16 residues.

The chain joins TRBV7-9 to TRBJ2-1; unclear D gene. The germline V and J ends were trimmed by 2 bases and 8 bases, with 7 bases remaining between them. The CDR3 sequence is 12 residues long. In germline, CDR1 is SEHNR, CDR2 FQNEAQ (reference sequence). The CDR3 is CASSLLVHEQFF. In DNA form, the CDR3 reads TGTGCCAGCAGCTTACTGGTGCATGAGCAGTTCTTC.

The chain employs TRBV29-1 and TRBJ2-1; D unclear. This CDR3 region has 9 residues. In germline, CDR1 is SQVTM, CDR2 ANQGSEA. Trimming pared 4 bases from V and 9 bases from J, leaving 4 bases between. The CDR3 DNA follows: TGCAGCGTTGCGGGTGAGCAGTTCTTC. Its translation: CSVAGEQFF.